This TCR beta chain comes out of a study of identical twins. The CDR3 consists of 15 residues. Losses at the gene ends were 6 bases for V and 6 bases for J; bases not matched to a gene: 12. The V gene's germline CDR1 is MNHEY and CDR2 SMNVEV (reference sequence). Broader study findings: Out-of-frame alpha sequences that twins shared showed excess low generation probability.

All of the donors were Caucasians in good health. As regards this clonotype: The antigen remains unidentified.

Template switching added a universal primer site, and cDNA bore unique molecular identifiers. TCRdb called the 5' RACE reads again in MiXCR, with one record for every CDR3 protein. The repertoire has some 500,000 distinct CDR3 sequences, 9.5% to 10% of them found once; the top ten carry roughly 3.2%. Separately, the same data were catalogued under a study of yellow fever vaccine responses in identical twins.

The V gene is TRBV27, the J gene TRBJ2-7, with 9 bases that match TRBD2. Sequenced sample: PBMCs. The TCR comes from a woman in her late teens or twenties in good health. CDR3 protein: CASSLGREGYSEQYF. The CDR3 nucleotides are TGTGCCAGCAGCCTTGGGCGGGAGGGGTACTCCGAGCAGTACTTC.